Listed below are T cell receptor beta chains from one sample, sequenced in a study of T cells in Graves' hyperthyroidism and ophthalmopathy. A single record per CDR3 protein comes from TCRdb applying MiXCR to the multiplex PCR reads. Of around 430,000 distinct CDR3 sequences detected, about 15% appear once; the ten largest clones hold about 33%. The sample taken for sequencing was blood. Receptors originate from a woman in her 30s with Graves' hyperthyroidism. Each CDR3 is given with its conserved first and last residue.

cdr3_aa: CAWGVTDTQYF; v_call: TRBV30; cdr3_length: 11; j_call: TRBJ2-3
cdr3_aa: CSAQEKGQLYEQYF; v_call: TRBV20-1; cdr3_length: 14; j_call: TRBJ2-7
cdr3_aa: CASSLGTSGISYEQYF; v_call: TRBV5-1; cdr3_length: 16; j_call: TRBJ2-7
cdr3_aa: CASRGGTRGREQYF; v_call: TRBV28; cdr3_length: 14; j_call: TRBJ2-7
cdr3_aa: CASSFGPGEQYF; v_call: TRBV5-8; cdr3_length: 12; j_call: TRBJ2-7
cdr3_aa: CASSSQTESYNEQFF; v_call: TRBV11-2; cdr3_length: 15; j_call: TRBJ2-1
cdr3_aa: CASSLVRGAGGEQYF; v_call: TRBV7-2; cdr3_length: 15; j_call: TRBJ2-7
cdr3_aa: CASSLVERESDTQYF; v_call: TRBV11-2; cdr3_length: 15; j_call: TRBJ2-3
cdr3_aa: CASSYSQEPDRPYGYTF; v_call: TRBV6-2/TRBV6-3; cdr3_length: 17; j_call: TRBJ1-2
cdr3_aa: CASSQATRVVKLFF; v_call: TRBV3-1; cdr3_length: 14; j_call: TRBJ1-4
cdr3_aa: CASSFGDFGKNIQYF; v_call: TRBV7-9; cdr3_length: 15; j_call: TRBJ2-4
cdr3_aa: CSASPPTSGKSSYEQYF; v_call: TRBV20-1; cdr3_length: 17; j_call: TRBJ2-7
cdr3_aa: CASNSGVSNQPQHF; v_call: TRBV7-8; cdr3_length: 14; j_call: TRBJ1-5
cdr3_aa: CASGTGQGEANYGYTF; v_call: TRBV5-1; cdr3_length: 16; j_call: TRBJ1-2
cdr3_aa: CAWSVLRLPDREQYF; v_call: TRBV30; cdr3_length: 15; j_call: TRBJ2-7
cdr3_aa: CASSPAQYNEQFF; v_call: TRBV5-6; cdr3_length: 13; j_call: TRBJ2-1
cdr3_aa: CSATRQQETQYF; v_call: TRBV20-1; cdr3_length: 12; j_call: TRBJ2-5
cdr3_aa: CASSAGQPIRGNQPQHF; v_call: TRBV28; cdr3_length: 17; j_call: TRBJ1-5
cdr3_aa: CAWSEVENNEQFF; v_call: TRBV30; cdr3_length: 13; j_call: TRBJ2-1
cdr3_aa: CASSPTGSSNSPLHF; v_call: TRBV7-9; cdr3_length: 15; j_call: TRBJ1-6
cdr3_aa: CASSQVGLAGGRETQYF; v_call: TRBV3-1; cdr3_length: 17; j_call: TRBJ2-5
cdr3_aa: CSARDGSANQPQHF; v_call: TRBV20-1; cdr3_length: 14; j_call: TRBJ1-5
cdr3_aa: CASSQTTGRNEKLFF; v_call: TRBV28; cdr3_length: 15; j_call: TRBJ1-4
cdr3_aa: CASRRPSSGANVLTF; v_call: TRBV28; cdr3_length: 15; j_call: TRBJ2-6
cdr3_aa: CASHEKGGGQFF; v_call: TRBV12-3/TRBV12-4; cdr3_length: 12; j_call: TRBJ2-1
cdr3_aa: CSVDSGLEEKLFF; v_call: TRBV29-1; cdr3_length: 13; j_call: TRBJ1-4
cdr3_aa: CASSPRRGSDEQYF; v_call: TRBV9; cdr3_length: 14; j_call: TRBJ2-7
cdr3_aa: CSAFKNIQYF; v_call: TRBV20-1; cdr3_length: 10; j_call: TRBJ2-4
cdr3_aa: CASSSTDQGHGEKLFF; v_call: TRBV9; cdr3_length: 16; j_call: TRBJ1-4
cdr3_aa: CASSDSGTYSRIRDTQETQYF; v_call: TRBV6-4; cdr3_length: 21; j_call: TRBJ2-5
cdr3_aa: CASSLILNTEAFF; v_call: TRBV7-2; cdr3_length: 13; j_call: TRBJ1-1
cdr3_aa: CSVAEAKEFF; v_call: TRBV29-1; cdr3_length: 10; j_call: TRBJ2-1
cdr3_aa: CAISESGGLQETQYF; v_call: TRBV10-3; cdr3_length: 15; j_call: TRBJ2-5
cdr3_aa: CASSQGQARIDTQYF; v_call: TRBV4-1; cdr3_length: 15; j_call: TRBJ2-3
cdr3_aa: CASSLSGAGAYNEQFF; v_call: TRBV19; cdr3_length: 16; j_call: TRBJ2-1
cdr3_aa: CSANTGTGDQPQHF; v_call: TRBV20-1; cdr3_length: 14; j_call: TRBJ1-5
cdr3_aa: CASSLVTSGGTDTQYF; v_call: TRBV27; cdr3_length: 16; j_call: TRBJ2-3
cdr3_aa: CASSLGPLQGRQPQHF; v_call: TRBV7-8; cdr3_length: 16; j_call: TRBJ1-5
cdr3_aa: CSAIDSGEQYF; v_call: TRBV29-1; cdr3_length: 11; j_call: TRBJ2-7
cdr3_aa: CATSDLTKVVASPGEQYF; v_call: TRBV24-1; cdr3_length: 18; j_call: TRBJ2-7